The sequence of this T cell receptor beta chain was determined in a study of blood T cell repertoires in COVID-19 (dated by TCRdb to 2020 to 2021). General notes on the study: Samples from collaborators originated in the United States, Italy and Spain and spanned both the acute and convalescent phases of COVID-19. The prospective study material was composed of cDNA or gDNA derived from T cells, B-cell-depleted T cells, or PBMCs. Deeply sampled blood TCRbeta repertoires from subjects exposed to, actively infected with, or recovered from COVID-19 were included in the dataset. The repertoires were made available in a free public database intended to serve as a resource for research on the immune response to SARS-CoV-2. Samples came from the ongoing ImmuneRACE study (first 160 participants) plus 1,254 subjects from 6 global collaborators. Sample metadata almost always included a de-identified subject ID, COVID-19 status, age in years and sex. HLA class I and class II types, where available, came from metadata supplied by the sample provider rather than from assay-based typing.

Whole blood was collected in K2EDTA tubes by collaborating institutions according to the institutions' own protocols. For TCRbeta analysis, collaborators shipped samples in one of three forms: frozen whole blood, isolated PBMCs, or DNA extracted from either of those sample types. Paper-wide results and their limitations: Clinical and demographic metadata were provided uncurated, with the amount varying by source and participant.

The CDR3 starts with the cysteine, ends with the phenylalanine, and has 11 residues. The kept DNA is CDR3 alone, 33 bases in frame from the first base. The V and J ends are trimmed by 6 bases and 5 bases, leaving 7 bases between them. TCRbeta CDR3 regions were amplified from genomic DNA by means of the immunoSEQ Assay, a bias-controlled multiplex PCR. Under the source paper's analysis protocol: The number of nucleated cells in each sample was estimated from the amplification of reference gene primers within the assay. To quantify the absolute abundance of each unique TCRbeta CDR3 rearrangement, sequence reads were collapsed and filtered. Productive Simpson clonality was computed per sample as the square root of Simpson's diversity index over productive rearrangements. TCRdb holds this immuneACCESS table with in-frame rearrangements only. Some clones are missing; in checked studies, unresolved V genes explain under half, and the rest has no known cause. The V and J calls and clone size are taken from that table; D and trimming were inferred from the DNA. The sample profile shows approximately 210,000 clones; 83% of them were found once. The ten largest clones capture 2% to 3% of the sample.

On this clone: The specificity of this receptor is unknown. No base-level quality is on record; no much larger clone is a single base apart.

In this chain, TRBV12-3 or TRBV12-4 is recombined with TRBJ1-2, with no confident D gene call. The TCR comes from a woman aged 70-85 years with active or convalescent COVID-19. The specimen was peripheral blood. The CDR3 has the sequence CASSTAYGYTF. The nucleotides read TGTGCCAGCAGCACAGCTTATGGCTACACCTTC.